These T cell receptor beta chains were read from a single sample in a study of T cells in Graves' hyperthyroidism and ophthalmopathy. TCRdb redid the calling of the multiplex PCR reads with MiXCR, one entry per CDR3 protein. The profile shows around 350,000 distinct CDR3 sequences, approximately 19% of them singletons. Sequencing was done on a sample of blood. These receptors were collected from a woman between 18 and 29 years old with Graves' hyperthyroidism. The CDR3 runs from the conserved cysteine through the conserved F or W. The D gene is left open where the match is weak. The size entry is marked missing in some rows and otherwise reads once, few, many or a size class.

D gene: TRBD1
clone size: many
J gene: TRBJ1-2
V gene: TRBV10-1
CDR3 DNA: TGCGCCAGCAGTTTCTGGACAGGGGAGGTATTTTGGTATGGCTACACCTTC
CDR3 protein: CASSFWTGEVFWYGYTF

D gene: -
clone size: many
J gene: TRBJ2-5
V gene: TRBV29-1
CDR3 DNA: TGCAGCGTTGATCTGGGCTCAGAGACCCAGTACTTC
CDR3 protein: CSVDLGSETQYF

D gene: -
clone size: many
J gene: TRBJ2-7
V gene: TRBV4-1
CDR3 DNA: TGCGCCAGCAGCCAAGAAGGCAGGGTGGCCTTGGAGCAGTACTTC
CDR3 protein: CASSQEGRVALEQYF

D gene: TRBD2
clone size: -
J gene: TRBJ2-5
V gene: TRBV2
CDR3 DNA: TGTGCCAGCAGTGATATATCCGGGACTAGCGGGGGGGCGAAGGAGACCCAGTACTTC
CDR3 protein: CASSDISGTSGGAKETQYF

D gene: -
clone size: many
J gene: TRBJ1-5
V gene: TRBV12-3/TRBV12-4
CDR3 DNA: TGTGCCAGTGCCGGCCGTTATCAGCCCCGGCATTTT
CDR3 protein: CASAGRYQPRHF

D gene: -
clone size: many
J gene: TRBJ2-2
V gene: TRBV6-1
CDR3 DNA: TGTGCCAGCAAAACTAGTAACACCGGGGAGCTGTTTTTT
CDR3 protein: CASKTSNTGELFF

D gene: -
clone size: many
J gene: TRBJ1-2
V gene: TRBV7-2
CDR3 DNA: TGTGCCAGCAGCGCCCTTGGTGGGGGGCTAGAGTATGGCTACACCTTC
CDR3 protein: CASSALGGGLEYGYTF

D gene: TRBD1
clone size: many
J gene: TRBJ1-4
V gene: TRBV5-1
CDR3 DNA: TGCGCCAGCAGCTCGGGACAGGGGGCAAGTAATGAAAAACTGTTTTTT
CDR3 protein: CASSSGQGASNEKLFF

D gene: -
clone size: many
J gene: TRBJ1-1
V gene: TRBV28
CDR3 DNA: TGTGCCAGCAACCCAGGCTATCTAATGAACACTGAAGCTTTCTTT
CDR3 protein: CASNPGYLMNTEAFF

D gene: TRBD1
clone size: many
J gene: TRBJ2-7
V gene: TRBV5-5
CDR3 DNA: TGTGCCAGCAGTAGTGACAGGGAATTAAACTCCTACGAGCAGTACTTC
CDR3 protein: CASSSDRELNSYEQYF

D gene: -
clone size: few
J gene: TRBJ2-7
V gene: TRBV4-2
CDR3 DNA: TGTGCCAGCAGCTTTTCGAGGACGAACGAGCAGTACTTC
CDR3 protein: CASSFSRTNEQYF

D gene: TRBD1
clone size: many
J gene: TRBJ1-1
V gene: TRBV19
CDR3 DNA: TGTGCCAGCAAACCGGGACAGGGATTCACTGAAGCTTTCTTT
CDR3 protein: CASKPGQGFTEAFF

D gene: -
clone size: many
J gene: TRBJ1-6
V gene: TRBV6-1
CDR3 DNA: TGTGCCAGCAGTCCCTCCGGTCATCCAAATTCACCCCTCCACTTT
CDR3 protein: CASSPSGHPNSPLHF

D gene: TRBD1
clone size: many
J gene: TRBJ2-7
V gene: TRBV5-1
CDR3 DNA: TGCGCCAGCAGCTTCACCCCCGGGACAGGGGCCGAGCAGTACTTC
CDR3 protein: CASSFTPGTGAEQYF

D gene: -
clone size: many
J gene: TRBJ1-5
V gene: TRBV12-3/TRBV12-4
CDR3 DNA: TGTGCCAGCAGTCCCGGGACAAATGGCAATCAGCCCCAGCATTTT
CDR3 protein: CASSPGTNGNQPQHF

D gene: -
clone size: -
J gene: TRBJ1-1
V gene: TRBV3-1
CDR3 DNA: TGTGCCAGCAGCACCCAACACGGTGGCACTGAAGCTTTCTTT
CDR3 protein: CASSTQHGGTEAFF

D gene: -
clone size: -
J gene: TRBJ1-3
V gene: TRBV4-1
CDR3 DNA: TGCGCCAGCAGCCAAGAAGGAGGGAATGGTTACACCATATATTTT
CDR3 protein: CASSQEGGNGYTIYF

D gene: TRBD1
clone size: few
J gene: TRBJ2-7
V gene: TRBV20-1
CDR3 DNA: TGCAGTGCTAGAGATACCGGGACAGGGAGTGGCTACGAGCAGTACTTC
CDR3 protein: CSARDTGTGSGYEQYF

D gene: TRBD1
clone size: many
J gene: TRBJ1-5
V gene: TRBV10-3
CDR3 DNA: TGTGCCATCAGTGTGAACGGACAGGGAGGGGGCAATCAGCCCCAGCATTTT
CDR3 protein: CAISVNGQGGGNQPQHF

D gene: -
clone size: many
J gene: TRBJ1-3
V gene: TRBV7-3
CDR3 DNA: TGTGCCAGCAGCTTATCGGCAGCCGGCTCTGGAAACACCATATATTTT
CDR3 protein: CASSLSAAGSGNTIYF

D gene: -
clone size: many
J gene: TRBJ2-2
V gene: TRBV20-1
CDR3 DNA: TGCAGTGCTATCCCCCCAACCCGGAACACCGGGGAGCTGTTTTTT
CDR3 protein: CSAIPPTRNTGELFF

D gene: TRBD1
clone size: many
J gene: TRBJ1-2
V gene: TRBV2
CDR3 DNA: TGTGCCAGCATCCTGGACAGGGGGTCGAATGGCTACACCTTC
CDR3 protein: CASILDRGSNGYTF

D gene: -
clone size: -
J gene: TRBJ2-5
V gene: TRBV11-2
CDR3 DNA: TGTGCCAGCAGCCAAGGAGTCCGTCGGGAGACCCAGTACTTC
CDR3 protein: CASSQGVRRETQYF

D gene: -
clone size: many
J gene: TRBJ1-6
V gene: TRBV6-1
CDR3 DNA: TGTGTCAGCAGTGATCAGGGTGGAGATTCACCCCTCCACTTT
CDR3 protein: CVSSDQGGDSPLHF

D gene: -
clone size: many
J gene: TRBJ1-1
V gene: TRBV3-1
CDR3 DNA: TGTGCCAGCAGCCAAGCGCCCGATGAAGCTTTCTTT
CDR3 protein: CASSQAPDEAFF

D gene: TRBD1
clone size: many
J gene: TRBJ1-1
V gene: TRBV6-5
CDR3 DNA: TGTGCCAGCAGTACCCGGGACAGATTGAACACTGAAGCTTTCTTT
CDR3 protein: CASSTRDRLNTEAFF

D gene: -
clone size: few
J gene: TRBJ1-1
V gene: TRBV5-1
CDR3 DNA: TGCGCCAGCAGCTGGACAGCCGGGAACACTGAAGCTTTCTTT
CDR3 protein: CASSWTAGNTEAFF

D gene: -
clone size: many
J gene: TRBJ2-7
V gene: TRBV7-9
CDR3 DNA: TGTGCCAGCAGCTTAGACACCGGGGGCTACGAGCAGTACTTC
CDR3 protein: CASSLDTGGYEQYF

D gene: -
clone size: many
J gene: TRBJ1-1
V gene: TRBV6-2/TRBV6-3
CDR3 DNA: TGTGCCAGCAGTTATTCGTTTAGGGGGACTGAAGCTTTCTTT
CDR3 protein: CASSYSFRGTEAFF

D gene: TRBD2
clone size: many
J gene: TRBJ2-7
V gene: TRBV6-1
CDR3 DNA: TGTGCCAGCAGCCCTTTAGACCGGACTAGCTACGAGCAGTACTTC
CDR3 protein: CASSPLDRTSYEQYF

D gene: -
clone size: many
J gene: TRBJ2-2
V gene: TRBV11-2
CDR3 DNA: TGTGCCAGCGTACGAGACAGGTTCAACACCGGGGAGCTGTTTTTT
CDR3 protein: CASVRDRFNTGELFF

D gene: -
clone size: few
J gene: TRBJ1-2
V gene: TRBV4-1
CDR3 DNA: TGCGCCAGCAGCCTCCGGGACACCTCTGAAGTGGGCTATGGCTACACCTTC
CDR3 protein: CASSLRDTSEVGYGYTF